This TCR beta chain originates from a study of siplizumab effects on memory and regulatory T cells. Germline V gene data show CDR1 as LGHNA and CDR2 as YSLEER. V lost 4 bases and J lost 2, with 11 bases in between. The CDR3 length is 14 residues. This table comes from immunoSEQ multiplex PCR, and its TCRdb copy is limited to in-frame clones, with some not included. Seen here are roughly 75,000 clones, 93% observed once, and the top ten hold over 4%. This TCR was recovered from a human donor in good health. Sequenced material: CD8+ T cells sorted from blood. The chain uses TRBV4-3 and TRBJ1-2; D gene ambiguous. The CDR3 coding sequence is TGCGCCAGCAGCCGCCCGGGGTCCAACTATGGCTACACCTTC. Protein sequence: CASSRPGSNYGYTF.